This TCR beta chain originates from a study of blood T cell repertoires in COVID-19. In the original workflow: The authors estimated nucleated cell counts from reference gene primer amplification. TCRdb's copy holds only in-frame clones and misses some; the assay was immunoSEQ multiplex PCR. V, J and clone size are taken as reported in that table, and D and trimming were inferred from the DNA itself. The sample consists of approximately 240,000 clones, approximately 80% of them appearing once. V was clipped by 0 bases and J by 7 bases, with 10 bases between them. The V gene's germline CDR1 is SGDLS and CDR2 YYNGEE. This CDR3 spans 13 amino acids.

The source material was peripheral blood. This rearrangement joins TRBV9 to TRBJ2-5; the D gene is possibly TRBD1 (5 bases). The source is a woman in her sixties who had recovered from COVID-19. CDR3 nucleotides: TGTGCCAGCAGCGTAGATACAGGCGTGACCCAGTACTTC. Residues: CASSVDTGVTQYF. Variable domain in full (rest from reference TRBV9 and TRBJ2-5): DSGVTQTPKHLITATGQRVTLRCSPRSGDLSVYWYQQSLDQGLQFLIQYYNGEERAKGNILERFSAQQFPDLHSELNLSSLELGDSALYFCASSVDTGVTQYFGPGTRLLVL.